These T cell receptor beta chains were read from a single sample in a study of blood T cell repertoires in COVID-19. Profiled with immunoSEQ multiplex PCR; TCRdb holds only in-frame clones, not every one. The sample records about 280,000 clones, about 85% being singletons. Input material: peripheral blood. The receptors stem from a human donor in a cohort sampled during active COVID-19. Each CDR3 is given with its conserved first and last residue. Clone sizes are given selectively: once, few, many, or a class where the clone is expanded.

CDR3aa: CASGLAYGQGAKSYEQYF
abundance: -
v_gene: TRBV12-5
j_gene: TRBJ2-7

CDR3aa: CASTPHGTGKDTQYF
abundance: once
v_gene: TRBV19
j_gene: TRBJ2-3

CDR3aa: CASSYRGDSPLHF
abundance: -
v_gene: TRBV5-4
j_gene: TRBJ1-6

CDR3aa: CASSPTASAGVTNEQFF
abundance: -
v_gene: TRBV11-3
j_gene: TRBJ2-1

CDR3aa: CASSPPTGVNTEAFF
abundance: -
v_gene: TRBV18
j_gene: TRBJ1-1

CDR3aa: CASSTGYEQFF
abundance: -
v_gene: TRBV19
j_gene: TRBJ2-1

CDR3aa: CASSLGQNTEAFF
abundance: few
v_gene: TRBV12-3/TRBV12-4
j_gene: TRBJ1-1

CDR3aa: CAWSLQGAGNQPQHF
abundance: -
v_gene: TRBV30
j_gene: TRBJ1-5

CDR3aa: CASSSGTGGYEKLFF
abundance: -
v_gene: TRBV9
j_gene: TRBJ1-4

CDR3aa: CASSETGQGGEQYF
abundance: -
v_gene: TRBV25-1
j_gene: TRBJ2-7

CDR3aa: CASSPRDRVGYGYTF
abundance: -
v_gene: TRBV3-1/TRBV3-2
j_gene: TRBJ1-2

CDR3aa: CASSLFQGRSEQYF
abundance: -
v_gene: TRBV28
j_gene: TRBJ2-7

CDR3aa: CASSLDRAPEAFF
abundance: -
v_gene: TRBV12-3/TRBV12-4
j_gene: TRBJ1-1

CDR3aa: CASSEGLAGGWGETQYF
abundance: -
v_gene: TRBV7-2
j_gene: TRBJ2-5

CDR3aa: CASSFRAGELSYNEQFF
abundance: -
v_gene: TRBV5-1
j_gene: TRBJ2-1

CDR3aa: CASSATSGVYEQYF
abundance: few
v_gene: TRBV6-2/TRBV6-3
j_gene: TRBJ2-7

CDR3aa: CASRSPGQGIHEQYF
abundance: -
v_gene: TRBV28
j_gene: TRBJ2-7

CDR3aa: CASSLVTGVSYEQYF
abundance: -
v_gene: TRBV5-1
j_gene: TRBJ2-7

CDR3aa: CASSFLSRRDRAHEQYF
abundance: -
v_gene: TRBV7-8
j_gene: TRBJ2-7

CDR3aa: CASSLDSGNAKNEQFF
abundance: -
v_gene: TRBV11-3
j_gene: TRBJ2-1

CDR3aa: CASMPGGRGGNEQFF
abundance: -
v_gene: TRBV28
j_gene: TRBJ2-1

CDR3aa: CASSLGTSGSYEQYF
abundance: -
v_gene: TRBV27
j_gene: TRBJ2-7

CDR3aa: CASSSRDRGLYEQYF
abundance: -
v_gene: TRBV7-9
j_gene: TRBJ2-7

CDR3aa: CASSLAGVNTIYF
abundance: -
v_gene: TRBV7-9
j_gene: TRBJ1-3

CDR3aa: CASSSGRVNQPQHF
abundance: -
v_gene: TRBV5-5
j_gene: TRBJ1-5

CDR3aa: CSASPGQGNTGELFF
abundance: -
v_gene: TRBV20-1
j_gene: TRBJ2-2

CDR3aa: CASSTEQAGANVLTF
abundance: -
v_gene: TRBV9
j_gene: TRBJ2-6

CDR3aa: CASSLDPGGNEQYF
abundance: -
v_gene: TRBV5-5
j_gene: TRBJ2-7

CDR3aa: CASSENVRVGDTQYF
abundance: -
v_gene: TRBV6-1
j_gene: TRBJ2-3

CDR3aa: CASSGLAGAYNEQFF
abundance: -
v_gene: TRBV6-4
j_gene: TRBJ2-1

CDR3aa: CASSPGTDYEQYF
abundance: -
v_gene: TRBV19
j_gene: TRBJ2-7